This T cell receptor (beta chain) was sequenced for a study of shared clonotypes between healthy human individuals. The CDR3 covers 15 residues. CDR1 and CDR2 (germline): SEHNR, FQNEAQ (reference sequence). V was clipped by 1 base and J by 6 bases, with 13 bases between them. TCRdb's table, derived via immunoSEQ multiplex PCR, lists solely in-frame clones and lacks some. Here the sample spans hundreds of thousands of clones, about 80% being singletons. This receptor was taken from a woman between 25 and 40 years old in good health. Source material: memory CD4+ T cells sorted from blood. The subset: CD45RA-negative fraction. The rearrangement links TRBV7-9 to TRBJ2-1; D perhaps matches TRBD2 (6 bases). The chain's CDR3 is CASSLGSSDFNEQFF. The CDR3, as DNA: TGTGCCAGCAGCTTAGGGTCTAGCGACTTCAATGAGCAGTTCTTC.